These 27 T cell receptor beta chains share one sample of origin, sequenced in a study of OX40 agonist ivuxolimab in advanced cancers. Using immunoSEQ multiplex PCR, the repertoire was profiled, and TCRdb retains in-frame clones only, with some absent. Of 61,000 or so clones listed, around 83% were seen once; the top ten hold around 3.3%. The sample in question was CD4+ or CD8+ T cells sorted from blood, obtained in a trial of the OX40 agonist ivuxolimab. The receptors shown here come from an adult with an advanced solid tumor such as melanoma, head and neck, liver or kidney cancer.

The chain employs TRBV6-5 and TRBJ1-6; perhaps TRBD1 as D (5 bases). This CDR3 has 15 residues. Germline V gene data show CDR1 as MNHEY and CDR2 as SVGAGI. The ends were cut back, 4 bases at V and 6 bases at J, with 13 bases in the middle. The CDR3 DNA reads TGTGCCAGCAGTTTCACCGACGGGACTAATTCACCCCTCCACTTT. This encodes CASSFTDGTNSPLHF.

The rearrangement joins TRBV28 to TRBJ2-7; either TRBD1 or TRBD2 may fit D (5 bases each). CDR3 length equals 12 residues. Germline lookup yields CDR1 MDHEN and CDR2 SYDVKM. V lost 6 bases and J lost 6, with 12 bases in between. The CDR3 nucleotides read TGTGCCAGCAGCGCCGTGGGGGTCGAGCAGTACTTC. This sequence encodes CASSAVGVEQYF. The entire variable domain, with the rest obtained from reference TRBV28 and TRBJ2-7, is as follows: DVKVTQSSRYLVKRTGEKVFLECVQDMDHENMFWYRQDPGLGLRLIYFSYDVKMKEKGDIPEGYSVSREKKERFSLILESASTNQTSMYLCASSAVGVEQYFGPGTRLTVT.

The V gene is TRBV25-1, the J gene TRBJ2-5; weak D call: TRBD1 (6 bases). The V end lost 1 base, the J end lost 0 bases, and 15 bases lay between the germline ends. Germline CDR1 is MGHDK and CDR2 is SYGVNS. There are 17 residues in the CDR3. The CDR3 DNA reads TGTGCCAGCAGTGAATTTAGGGGGTCTCAGGACCAAGAGACCCAGTACTTC. Its protein product is CASSEFRGSQDQETQYF. The entire variable domain, with the rest obtained from reference TRBV25-1 and TRBJ2-5, is as follows: EADIYQTPRYLVIGTGKKITLECSQTMGHDKMYWYQQDPGMELHLIHYSYGVNSTEKGDLSSESTVSRIRTEHFPLTLESARPSHTSQYLCASSEFRGSQDQETQYFGPGTRLLVL.

The genes are TRBV27 and TRBJ2-3; perhaps TRBD2 as D (5 bases). The CDR3 extends over 16 amino acids. V gave up 9 bases and J gave up 0 bases, with 19 bases separating them. CDR1 is MNHEY, CDR2 SMNVEV, per germline (reference sequence). The CDR3 region is CASSDGSRTSTDTQYF. The CDR3 bases are TGTGCCAGTTCAGACGGCTCAAGGACTAGCACAGATACGCAGTATTTT.

This chain uses TRBV28 with TRBJ1-5, with a weak D call TRBD1 (5 bases). CDR1 and CDR2 (germline): MDHEN, SYDVKM. This CDR3 is 16 amino acids long. Trimming pared 2 bases from V and 2 bases from J, leaving 13 bases between. As DNA, the CDR3 is TGTGCCAGCAGTTTAAGAGGGGCGGGGGGCAATCAGCCCCAGCATTTT. It codes for CASSLRGAGGNQPQHF.

This clone came up once. The chain uses TRBV9 and TRBJ1-6, with D tentatively TRBD1 (5 bases). The CDR3 runs 15 residues. Per the germline V gene, CDR1 is SGDLS and CDR2 is YYNGEE. Trimming cost V 0 bases and J 8 bases, with 12 bases left between them. The CDR3 DNA follows: TGTGCCAGCAGCGTAGCTGAGGGGTCCCATTCACCCCTCCACTTT. It yields the protein CASSVAEGSHSPLHF.

To note about this clone: The junction departs from germline at one end; a sequencing error may be responsible. The chain uses TRBV7-8 and TRBJ2-5; D ambiguous. The CDR3 spans 14 residues. In germline, CDR1 is SGHVS, CDR2 FQNEAQ. The CDR3 DNA reads as TGTACCAGCAGCTTACGTGACCTTTTAGAGACCCAGTACTTC. This translates into CTSSLRDLLETQYF.

V gene TRBV18 combines with J gene TRBJ1-1; 9 bases are shared with TRBD1. CDR1 is KGHSH and CDR2 is LQKENI in the germline V gene. The CDR3 has 13 amino acids. V dropped 2 bases and J dropped 12; count of bases not matched to a gene: 7. CDR3 bases: TGTGCCAGCTCACCAGGGGGGGACAGGGCGCCTTTCTTT. It yields the protein CASSPGGDRAPFF.

The rearrangement joins TRBV30 to TRBJ2-1, with D possibly called TRBD1 or TRBD2 (5 bases each). Germline assignment: CDR1 GTSNPN and CDR2 SVGIG (reference sequence). V was trimmed by 0 bases and J by 9 bases, leaving 12 bases between them. The CDR3 is made up of 13 amino acids. Here the CDR3 DNA reads TGTGCCTGGAGTGTCGAACGGGGCGGTGAGCAGTTCTTC. Amino acids: CAWSVERGGEQFF. Variable domain in full (rest from reference TRBV30 and TRBJ2-1): SQTIHQWPATLVQPVGSPLSLECTVEGTSNPNLYWYRQAAGRGLQLLFYSVGIGQISSEVPQNLSASRPQDRQFILSSKKLLLSDSGFYLCAWSVERGGEQFFGPGTRLTVL.

The genes are TRBV7-3 and TRBJ1-6, with D unresolved. Germline CDR1 and CDR2: SGHTA and FQGTGA. V was pared by 0 bases and J by 8 bases, with 8 bases between. This CDR3 contains 14 residues. The CDR3 coding sequence is TGTGCCAGCAGCTTAACCTCTGTGGATTCACCCCTCCACTTT. Protein sequence: CASSLTSVDSPLHF.

J is TRBJ1-4 and V is TRBV7-2; 8 nucleotides align to TRBD1. The germline V gene has CDR1 SGHTA and CDR2 FQGNSA. There are 15 residues in the CDR3. V shed 6 bases, J shed 6 bases, and the junction held 9 bases outside the gene matches. DNA for the CDR3: TGTGCCAGCAGAACACAGGGGGGCGTAGATGAAAAACTGTTTTTT. Its protein product is CASRTQGGVDEKLFF.

The genes are TRBV19 and TRBJ1-1; D call uncertain. CDR1 and CDR2 from the germline V gene are LNHDA and SQIVND (reference sequence). Deletions cut 5 bases from V and 1 base from J, with 8 bases between. The CDR3 is made up of 13 amino acids. CDR3 region: CASSLLPNTEAFF. The CDR3 DNA follows: TGTGCCAGTAGTCTACTCCCGAACACTGAAGCTTTCTTT.

This rearrangement joins TRBV7-2 to TRBJ2-3; D not certain. V was pared by 1 base and J by 5 bases, with 7 bases between. The V gene's germline CDR1 is SGHTA and CDR2 FQGNSA. This CDR3 spans 13 amino acids. CDR3 coding DNA: TGTGCCAGCAGCTTAGTGGTCTTAGATACGCAGTATTTT. Translation gives CASSLVVLDTQYF.

The V gene is TRBV21-1, the J gene TRBJ2-7; TRBD1, as called in the table, went unchecked against the DNA. TRBV21-1 corresponds to a pseudogene. There are 13 residues in the CDR3. CDR3 DNA sequence: TGTTTCAGCTGGACAGGGTTTTTCTGCGAGCAGTACTTC. Its protein is CFSWTGFFCEQYF.

The chain links TRBV25-1 to TRBJ2-4; 12 nucleotides agree with TRBD1. V lost 4 bases, J lost 7 bases, and 8 bases stayed unmatched. The CDR3 length is 16 residues. Germline loops: CDR1 MGHDK, CDR2 SYGVNS. The CDR3 nucleotides are TGTGCCAGCAGTGGAGCCGGGACAGGGGGCATGAACATTCAGTACTTC. It codes for CASSGAGTGGMNIQYF. Full variable domain (rest looked up from reference TRBV25-1 and TRBJ2-4): EADIYQTPRYLVIGTGKKITLECSQTMGHDKMYWYQQDPGMELHLIHYSYGVNSTEKGDLSSESTVSRIRTEHFPLTLESARPSHTSQYLCASSGAGTGGMNIQYFGAGTRLSVL.

The V call is TRBV5-1, the J call TRBJ1-1; 9 bases fit TRBD1. Germline V gene data show CDR1 as SGHRS and CDR2 as YFSETQ. The CDR3 has 15 residues. V dropped 0 bases and J dropped 3; count of bases not matched to a gene: 3. The CDR3 sequence is CASSLEGQGYTEAFF. CDR3 DNA: TGCGCCAGCAGCTTGGAGGGACAGGGTTACACTGAAGCTTTCTTT.

Here the CDR3 DNA reads TGTGCCAGCAGTTACTCGTTTACAGGACCGAACACTGAAGCTTTCTTT. Translating it yields CASSYSFTGPNTEAFF. The V and J genes are TRBV6-5 and TRBJ1-1; weak D call: TRBD1 (5 bases). CDR3 size: 16 residues. The germline V and J ends were trimmed by 0 bases and 1 base, with 12 bases remaining between them. Germline loops: CDR1 MNHEY, CDR2 SVGAGI.

In this sample, this clone turned up once. Here the CDR3 reads CASSPLTGSTEAFF. CDR3 nucleotides: TGCGCCAGCAGCCCATTGACAGGGAGCACTGAAGCTTTCTTT. The gene calls are TRBV5-1 and TRBJ1-1; TRBD1 aligns across 7 bases. Germline V lookup: CDR1 SGHRS, CDR2 YFSETQ. This CDR3 region has 14 residues. V trimming: 4 bases; J trimming: 4 bases; junction bases outside the gene matches: 7.

The chain employs TRBV15 and TRBJ1-4; 7 positions match TRBD1. J lost 4 bases, V lost 6 bases, and 14 bases had no gene match. The CDR3 runs 17 residues. Germline V CDR1 and CDR2: LNHNV, YYDKDF (reference sequence). The CDR3 loop is CATRAWGRTGVNEKLFF. The CDR3 bases are TGTGCCACCAGGGCTTGGGGAAGGACAGGCGTTAATGAAAAACTGTTTTTT.

The V and J genes are TRBV19 and TRBJ2-7; D unresolved. Germline V gene data show CDR1 as LNHDA and CDR2 as SQIVND (reference sequence). There are 11 residues in the CDR3. Between the trimmed V and J ends, which lost 7 bases and 5 bases, there was a span of 9 bases. CDR3: CASNSGDEQYF. Here the CDR3 DNA reads TGTGCCAGTAACTCCGGTGACGAGCAGTACTTC.

The rearrangement uses TRBV2 and TRBJ2-3; tentatively, D is TRBD1 (6 bases). Germline V CDR1 and CDR2: SNHLY, FYNNEI. V lost 8 bases to trimming and J lost 0 bases, with 12 bases between them. The CDR3 extends over 14 amino acids. The CDR3 sequence: CASGRQGSTDTQYF. The CDR3, as DNA: TGTGCCAGCGGGCGTCAGGGGAGCACAGATACGCAGTATTTT.

The CDR3 spells CASSYSGGGARNEQFF. The CDR3 region has the DNA TGTGCCAGCAGTTACTCCGGCGGGGGGGCGCGCAATGAGCAGTTCTTC. V usage is TRBV6-5 and J usage is TRBJ2-1, with TRBD2 matching over 9 bases. V shed 0 bases, J shed 6 bases, and the junction held 6 bases outside the gene matches. This CDR3 region has 16 residues. CDR1 and CDR2 (germline): MNHEY, SVGAGI.

V usage is TRBV2 and J usage is TRBJ2-5, with D possibly TRBD1 on 6 matching bases. This CDR3 has 15 residues. Germline V gene lookup returns CDR1 SNHLY and CDR2 FYNNEI. Trimming removed 0 bases from V and 2 bases from J, with 10 bases in between. The CDR3 region has the DNA TGTGCCAGCAGTGAAGCGTGGCAGGGGCAAGAGACCCAGTACTTC. Its translation: CASSEAWQGQETQYF.

The V call is TRBV6-5, the J call TRBJ1-2, with D possibly TRBD1 on 5 matching bases. Deletions cut 6 bases from V and 3 bases from J, with 14 bases between. Per the germline V gene, CDR1 is MNHEY and CDR2 is SVGAGI. The CDR3 has 14 residues. CDR3 sequence reads: CASRTGVTDYGYTF. CDR3 DNA sequence: TGTGCCAGCAGGACGGGGGTAACGGACTATGGCTACACCTTC.

This chain connects TRBV5-1 to TRBJ2-5; D gene unclear. CDR1 is SGHRS, CDR2 YFSETQ, per germline. This CDR3 is 13 amino acids long. Trimming left V 2 bases short and J 5 bases short, with 10 bases between. CDR3 region: CASSFPQGETQYF. CDR3 coding DNA: TGCGCCAGCAGCTTTCCCCAAGGGGAGACCCAGTACTTC.

Here the CDR3 DNA reads TGTGCCAGCACCTCCGGGGGCGGGGATCAGCCCCAGCATTTT. Amino acids: CASTSGGGDQPQHF. This chain connects TRBV7-9 to TRBJ1-5, with D maybe TRBD1 (6 bases). Germline CDR1 is SEHNR and CDR2 is FQNEAQ (reference sequence). CDR3 length: 14 residues. Trimming cost V 7 bases and J 5 bases, with 15 bases left between them.

This sequence joins TRBV9 and TRBJ1-6, with D unresolved. V was trimmed by 0 bases and J by 7 bases, leaving 14 bases between them. Germline V gene lookup returns CDR1 SGDLS and CDR2 YYNGEE. The CDR3 runs 16 residues. The CDR3, as DNA: TGTGCCAGCAGCGTAGAGGATAGCAGCCGCAATTCACCCCTCCACTTT. It encodes CASSVEDSSRNSPLHF.